Each of the 11 T cell receptor beta chains below was sequenced from the same sample in a study of liver allograft versus peripheral blood T cells. Study in general: The authors compared T cell receptor repertoires in transplanted livers with recipients' peripheral blood repertoires.

TCRdb reprocessed the reads with MiXCR, giving one entry per CDR3 protein. The data hold 8,800 or so distinct CDR3 sequences, with about a fifth observed a single time. All receptors come from a human patient who had a liver transplant. Some T cells could come from the graft donor.

Notes on this clonotype: A much bigger clone sits one base away, suggesting this may be a read error. This chain uses TRBV18 with TRBJ2-1; D not certain. CDR1 and CDR2 from the germline V gene are KGHSH and LQKENI. V lost 2 bases, J lost 10 bases, and 12 bases lay in between. The CDR3 totals 13 residues. The CDR3 is CASSPYQIYEQFF. CDR3 nucleotides: TGTGCCAGCTCACCATACCAGATCTACGAGCAGTTCTTC.

This clonotype ranks as medium-sized. The CDR3 loop reads CASKGWQNTGELFF. In nucleotides, the CDR3 is TGTGCCAGCAAAGGGTGGCAAAACACCGGGGAGCTGTTTTTT. This chain connects TRBV6-1 to TRBJ2-2; D ambiguous. The CDR3 is made up of 14 amino acids. Germline CDR1 and CDR2: MNHNS and SASEGT. V gave up 7 bases and J gave up 2 bases, with 11 bases separating them.

The CDR3 reads CASRTGTGLYGYTF. The CDR3 coding sequence is TGTGCCAGCAGGACCGGGACAGGCCTCTATGGCTACACCTTC. The chain has TRBV6-1 and TRBJ1-2, with TRBD1 matching over 8 bases. Trimming at V came to 6 bases and at J to 4 bases, leaving 7 bases not matched to a gene. Germline V gives CDR1 MNHNS, CDR2 SASEGT. This CDR3 contains 14 residues.

By frequency in the sample, this clonotype is medium-sized. The genes are TRBV29-1 and TRBJ2-2, with 9 bases aligning to TRBD2. CDR1 is SQVTM, CDR2 ANQGSEA, per germline. CDR3 length: 17 amino acids. The ends lost 6 bases at V and 1 base at J; junction bases unmatched: 12. CDR3 loop: CSVDKTGREGNTGELFF. CDR3 coding DNA: TGCAGCGTCGATAAAACGGGGCGGGAGGGGAACACCGGGGAGCTGTTTTTT.

This clonotype has more than one count but fewer than ten. The chain has TRBV28 and TRBJ2-7, with D perhaps matching TRBD1 (6 bases). With 5 bases removed from V and 2 bases from J, the gap between germline ends came to 25 bases. The CDR3 contains 18 residues. CDR1 is MDHEN and CDR2 is SYDVKM in the germline V gene. CDR3 protein: CASSGSLLLQGRTYEQYF. The CDR3 DNA is TGTGCCAGCAGTGGATCTCTTTTGTTACAGGGTAGAACCTACGAGCAGTACTTC.

This clonotype was counted a few times. The gene calls are TRBV12-3 or TRBV12-4 and TRBJ1-6, with D uncertain. V was clipped by 1 base and J by 10 bases, with 5 bases between them. CDR3 length: 12 amino acids. The CDR3 protein is CASSLGESPLHF. For the CDR3, the DNA is TGTGCCAGCAGTTTAGGGGAATCACCCCTCCACTTT.

A few counts support this clonotype. At one end, the junction sequence differs from germline, possibly due to a read error. The chain is built from TRBV19 and TRBJ1-4, with a possible D match to TRBD1 (6 bases). Germline CDR1 reads LNHDA; CDR2 reads SQIVND (reference sequence). The CDR3 totals 14 residues. In nucleotides, the CDR3 is TGTGCCAGTGGTATACAGGGAGTTAATGAAAAACTGTTTTTT. Amino acid sequence: CASGIQGVNEKLFF.

By sample fraction, this clonotype is medium-sized. The J gene is TRBJ2-1, the V gene TRBV10-3; a possible D gene is TRBD2 (5 bases). The CDR3 has 19 amino acids. The V and J ends lost 1 base and 4 bases respectively, with 23 bases between them. In germline, CDR1 is ENHRY, CDR2 SYGVKD. Written as DNA, the CDR3 is TGTGCCATCAGTGAGTACCTACTTACGGAGGATGGGAGTTACAATGAGCAGTTCTTC. Translation: CAISEYLLTEDGSYNEQFF.

The rearrangement uses TRBV30 and TRBJ1-2; D remains ambiguous. CDR1 is GTSNPN, CDR2 SVGIG, per germline (reference sequence). This CDR3 has 13 residues. Deletions cut 5 bases from V and 8 bases from J, with 18 bases between. The CDR3 DNA sequence: TGTGCCTGGGGTCCGAGGACCTCCCTCGGCTACACCTTC. Residues: CAWGPRTSLGYTF. Looking up the rest from reference TRBV30 and TRBJ1-2 gives the full variable domain: SQTIHQWPATLVQPVGSPLSLECTVEGTSNPNLYWYRQAAGRGLQLLFYSVGIGQISSEVPQNLSASRPQDRQFILSSKKLLLSDSGFYLCAWGPRTSLGYTFGSGTRLTVV.

This clonotype counts as medium-sized (0.01 to 0.1%). This chain links TRBV29-1 with TRBJ1-2; the D is unclear. The CDR3 spans 12 residues. Germline CDR1 reads SQVTM; CDR2 reads ANQGSEA. Deletions cut 3 bases from V and 3 bases from J, with 8 bases between. For the CDR3, the DNA is TGCAGCGTTGAGGGCGTTGACTATGGCTACACCTTC. Translated: CSVEGVDYGYTF.

As concerns this clonotype: A much larger clonotype is one base distant, so this may be a read error. The rearrangement joins TRBV6-5 to TRBJ1-6; a weak D match, TRBD1 (5 bases). Germline assignment: CDR1 MNHEY and CDR2 SVGAGI. This CDR3 contains 14 residues. In DNA form, the CDR3 reads TGTGCCAGTCAGGGACTCTCCTATAATTCATCCCTCCACTTT. Encoded protein: CASQGLSYNSSLHF.